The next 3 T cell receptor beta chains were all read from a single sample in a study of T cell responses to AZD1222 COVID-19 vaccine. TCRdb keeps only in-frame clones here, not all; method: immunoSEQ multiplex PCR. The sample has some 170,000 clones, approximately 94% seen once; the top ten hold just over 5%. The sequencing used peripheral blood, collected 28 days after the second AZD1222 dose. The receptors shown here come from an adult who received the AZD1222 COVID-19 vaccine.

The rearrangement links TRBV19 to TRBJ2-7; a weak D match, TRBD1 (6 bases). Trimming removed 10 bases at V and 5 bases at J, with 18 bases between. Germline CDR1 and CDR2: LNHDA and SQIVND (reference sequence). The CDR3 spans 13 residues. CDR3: CATSTIQGNEQYF. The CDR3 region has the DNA TGTGCCACATCCACAATACAGGGTAACGAGCAGTACTTC.

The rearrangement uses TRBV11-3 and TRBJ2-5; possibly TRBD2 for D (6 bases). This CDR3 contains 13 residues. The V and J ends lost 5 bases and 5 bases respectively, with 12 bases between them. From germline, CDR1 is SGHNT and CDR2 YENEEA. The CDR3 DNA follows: TGTGCCAGCAGCCCGACGGGGGTGGAGACCCAGTACTTC. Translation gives CASSPTGVETQYF.

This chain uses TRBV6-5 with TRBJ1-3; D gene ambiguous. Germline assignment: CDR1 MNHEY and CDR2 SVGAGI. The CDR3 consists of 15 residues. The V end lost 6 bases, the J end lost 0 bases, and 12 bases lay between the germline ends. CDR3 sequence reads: CASRPPGFSGNTIYF. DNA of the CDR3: TGTGCCAGCAGACCACCGGGCTTCTCTGGAAACACCATATATTTT.